This record concerns one T cell receptor beta chain sequence. The CDR3 has 16 residues. Per the germline V gene, CDR1 is SGDLS and CDR2 is YYNGEE. Trimming cost V 3 bases and J 3 bases; bases outside gene matches: 8. This entry is derived from a study of blood T cell repertoires in COVID-19. Turning to the study itself: Samples representing acute and convalescent COVID-19 were sourced from the United States, Italy and Spain. Sources were T cells, B-cell-depleted T cells, or PBMCs; the material itself was cDNA or gDNA.

Under the authors' procedure: By means of reference gene primer amplification, nucleated cell counts were estimated. Assay: immunoSEQ multiplex PCR; the TCRdb copy retains only in-frame clones and omits some. V and J calls and clone size are given by that table; D and trimming were obtained from the DNA. The sample carries more than 90,000 clones, approximately 86% recorded once. V and J are TRBV9 and TRBJ1-4; the match to TRBD1 covers 7 bases. Sequencing input: peripheral blood. The sequence came from a human donor in a cohort sampled during active COVID-19. The CDR3 is CASSARAGTANEKLFF. The DNA of the CDR3 is TGTGCCAGCAGCGCCCGAGCCGGGACAGCTAATGAAAAACTGTTTTTT.